One and the same sample provided the 23 T cell receptor beta chains below, sequenced in a study of cytomegalovirus exposure and HLA in healthy donors. 60 Vbeta and 13 Jbeta primers were used in PCR. Here immunoSEQ multiplex PCR was the method, and the copy in TCRdb shows in-frame clones only, minus some. The data contain about 200,000 clones, approximately 70% of them singletons. The sequenced material came from PBMCs. The receptors come from a woman between 25 and 40 years old in good health and CMV-seronegative.

This clone was observed once. The chain couples TRBV10-3 to TRBJ2-3; a weak D match, TRBD2 (6 bases). The germline V gene has CDR1 ENHRY and CDR2 SYGVKD. CDR3 length: 13 amino acids. Trimming shortened V by 4 bases and J by 2 bases, and 7 bases separated the two germline ends. DNA for the CDR3: TGTGCCATCAGTGGGGACTCCACAGATACGCAGTATTTT. It encodes CAISGDSTDTQYF.

V gene TRBV7-9 combines with J gene TRBJ2-2; TRBD2 matches at 12 bases. CDR3 length equals 18 residues. V shed 1 base, J shed 3 bases, and the junction held 6 bases outside the gene matches. CDR1 and CDR2 from the germline V gene are SEHNR and FQNEAQ (reference sequence). In DNA form, the CDR3 reads TGTGCCAGCAGCTTAGTCCTAGCGGGAGGGCCTGACACCGGGGAGCTGTTTTTT. Protein product: CASSLVLAGGPDTGELFF.

J is TRBJ2-7 and V is TRBV5-4; 11 bases agree with TRBD1. In germline, CDR1 is SGHNT, CDR2 YYREEE (reference sequence). V lost 1 base, J lost 3 bases, and 9 bases stayed unmatched. CDR3 length: 17 residues. As DNA, the CDR3 is TGTGCCAGCAGCTTGAGTCTCGGGGGACAGGGGGGCTACGAGCAGTACTTC. This translates into CASSLSLGGQGGYEQYF.

The rearrangement joins TRBV12-5 to TRBJ1-2, with 7 bases that match TRBD1. J lost 5 bases, V lost 1 base, and 7 bases had no gene match. CDR1 is LGHNT and CDR2 is FRNRAP in the germline V gene. The CDR3 runs 15 residues. CDR3 region: CASGLDLDRLYGYTF. The CDR3 bases are TGTGCTAGTGGTTTGGACCTGGACAGGTTATATGGCTACACCTTC.

Here the CDR3 reads CASSPQGGWYNEQFF. The DNA for the CDR3 is TGTGCCAGCAGCCCCCAGGGGGGCTGGTACAATGAGCAGTTCTTC. The chain couples TRBV9 to TRBJ2-1; a possible D gene is TRBD1 (7 bases). Trimming cost V 4 bases and J 4 bases, with 15 bases left between them. Germline V gene lookup returns CDR1 SGDLS and CDR2 YYNGEE. The CDR3 runs 15 residues.

The chain recombines TRBV5-3 with TRBJ1-1, with D maybe TRBD1 (6 bases). TRBV5-3 is filed as an ORF, its function uncertain. The CDR3 loop spans 22 amino acids. The ends were cut back, 0 bases at V and 5 bases at J, with 35 bases in the middle. The CDR3 DNA reads as TGTGCCAGAAGCTTGGGAGGGGGAGTTCCTCTCGACAAGGAAGTCCGTGGTACTGAAGCTTTCTTT. Its protein is CARSLGGGVPLDKEVRGTEAFF.

This clone was observed a handful of times. Written as DNA, the CDR3 is TGTGCCAGCAGCCCCCATGGACTAGCGGAATACACAGATACGCAGTATTTT. Its protein product is CASSPHGLAEYTDTQYF. The V call is TRBV7-3, the J call TRBJ2-3; 10 nucleotides match TRBD2. J lost 2 bases, V lost 5 bases, and 10 bases had no gene match. Germline CDR1 SGHTA, CDR2 FQGTGA. The CDR3 consists of 17 residues.

The gene calls are TRBV27 and TRBJ1-1; 8 bases map to TRBD1. There are 16 residues in the CDR3. Per germline, CDR1 MNHEY and CDR2 SMNVEV (reference sequence). With V trimmed by 2 bases and J by 6 bases, 11 bases remained unmatched. The DNA of the CDR3 is TGTGCCAGCAGTTTACGCCCCCCAGGGGGCGCGCCTGAAGCTTTCTTT. The encoded protein is CASSLRPPGGAPEAFF.

This chain uses TRBV19 with TRBJ1-5, with D perhaps TRBD1 (6 bases). Germline values: CDR1 LNHDA, CDR2 SQIVND (reference sequence). Between the trimmed V and J ends, which lost 6 bases and 0 bases, there was a span of 15 bases. The CDR3 extends over 16 amino acids. CDR3 nucleotide sequence: TGTGCCAGTAGCTGGACAGTATCATATAGCAATCAGCCCCAGCATTTT. This sequence encodes CASSWTVSYSNQPQHF. Complete variable domain (other parts from reference TRBV19 and TRBJ1-5): DGGITQSPKYLFRKEGQNVTLSCEQNLNHDAMYWYRQDPGQGLRLIYYSQIVNDFQKGDIAEGYSVSREKKESFPLTVTSAQKNPTAFYLCASSWTVSYSNQPQHFGDGTRLSIL.

The rearrangement links TRBV19 to TRBJ1-5, with 10 bases lining up with TRBD1. Unmatched junction bases numbered 11, after V lost 4 bases and J lost 5 bases. Germline V lookup: CDR1 LNHDA, CDR2 SQIVND (reference sequence). The CDR3 runs to 17 residues. CDR3 nucleotide sequence: TGTGCCAGTAGTAGAGGGCGACAGGGGGCAGCCGATCAGCCCCAGCATTTT. Protein: CASSRGRQGAADQPQHF.

V and J are TRBV27 and TRBJ1-2; no reliable D call. The CDR3 is 16 residues long. Trimming took off 4 bases at V and 2 bases at J, with 17 bases between the two ends. Germline CDR1 reads MNHEY; CDR2 reads SMNVEV (reference sequence). In DNA form, the CDR3 reads TGTGCCAGCAGTTCCCGTCCGCCGGGAGCGAACTATGGCTACACCTTC. Translation gives CASSSRPPGANYGYTF.

A word on this clone: A read error may account for a junction end that differs from germline. The genes are TRBV10-3 and TRBJ2-7; possible D gene TRBD2, 6 bases. The CDR3 consists of 14 residues. The V gene's germline CDR1 is ENHRY and CDR2 SYGVKD. Written as DNA, the CDR3 is TGTGCCATGAACTCCGGGACTTCCAGCTACGAGCAGTGCTTC. As protein: CAMNSGTSSYEQCF.

This clone has more than one count but fewer than ten. This chain joins TRBV9 and TRBJ1-1; the match to TRBD1 covers 8 bases. This CDR3 comprises 15 residues. The V gene's germline CDR1 is SGDLS and CDR2 YYNGEE. Germline trimming cut 3 bases from V and 4 bases from J; bases unmatched to any gene: 8. The CDR3 nucleotides read TGTGCCAGCAGCGCCCACGGGACAGGCGGCACTGAAGCTTTCTTT. Its protein product is CASSAHGTGGTEAFF.

The chain uses TRBV7-8 and TRBJ2-1; 13 bases match TRBD2. The CDR3 contains 15 residues. The trim removed 5 bases at V and 7 bases at J, leaving 5 bases unmatched. Per the germline V gene, CDR1 is SGHVS and CDR2 is FQNEAQ. The CDR3 coding sequence is TGTGCCAGCAGCACACTAGCGGGGGGGTTGAATGAGCAGTTCTTC. It translates to CASSTLAGGLNEQFF.

In DNA form, the CDR3 reads TGTGCCAGTAGTATAGCAGGGAACACCGGGGAGCTGTTTTTT. The encoded protein is CASSIAGNTGELFF. This chain joins TRBV19 and TRBJ2-2, with D uncertain. V was shortened by 1 base and J by 1 base, with 4 bases between the two germline ends. CDR1 LNHDA and CDR2 SQIVND come from the germline V gene (reference sequence). The CDR3 extends over 14 amino acids.

The V gene is TRBV30, the J gene TRBJ2-7, with 8 bases identical to TRBD2. The V segment lost 0 bases and the J segment 4 bases; nucleotides outside the gene matches: 2. The germline V gene encodes CDR1 GTSNPN and CDR2 SVGIG (reference sequence). This CDR3 has 13 amino acids. CDR3 in amino acids: CAWSVAGAYEQYF. In DNA form, the CDR3 reads TGTGCCTGGAGTGTAGCGGGAGCTTACGAGCAGTACTTC.

This clone was seen once. The gene calls are TRBV7-2 and TRBJ1-5, with D unresolved. Trimming cost V 5 bases and J 4 bases, with 6 bases left between them. Germline CDR1 SGHTA, CDR2 FQGNSA. The CDR3 sequence is 12 residues long. This CDR3 reads CASSTENQPQHF. As DNA, the CDR3 is TGTGCCAGCAGCACAGAAAATCAGCCCCAGCATTTT.

This clone is medium-sized in the sample. This chain uses TRBV7-3 with TRBJ2-1; 10 bases align to TRBD2. The V and J ends lost 4 bases and 4 bases, in that order; junction bases with no gene match: 4. CDR1 is SGHTA, CDR2 FQGTGA, per germline. CDR3 length equals 15 residues. CDR3 loop: CASSSLTSGYNEQFF. CDR3 nucleotides: TGTGCCAGCAGCTCTCTGACTAGCGGGTACAATGAGCAGTTCTTC.

The chain combines TRBV5-1 with TRBJ2-6; D remains unclear. V was pared by 3 bases and J by 4 bases, with 5 bases between. Per the germline V gene, CDR1 is SGHRS and CDR2 is YFSETQ. The CDR3 runs to 13 residues. This CDR3 reads CASSSGGANVLTF. CDR3 coding DNA: TGCGCCAGCAGCTCCGGGGGGGCCAACGTCCTGACTTTC.

The J gene is TRBJ2-6, the V gene TRBV11-3; 10 nucleotides align to TRBD1. The CDR3 is 17 residues long. From germline, CDR1 is SGHNT and CDR2 YENEEA. Losses at the gene ends were 5 bases for V and 4 bases for J; bases not matched to a gene: 8. CDR3 residues: CASSPRQGADGANVLTF. The CDR3 bases are TGTGCCAGCAGCCCAAGACAGGGGGCGGACGGGGCCAACGTCCTGACTTTC.

This chain uses TRBV6-5 with TRBJ2-3; 8 bases align to TRBD1. V shed 4 bases and J 3 bases; nucleotides not matched to a gene: 3. Per the germline V gene, CDR1 is MNHEY and CDR2 is SVGAGI. The length of the CDR3 is 14 residues. The CDR3 here is CASSSGQETDTQYF. The CDR3 DNA reads as TGTGCCAGCAGTTCGGGACAGGAGACAGATACGCAGTATTTT.

This clone was detected only a few times. This chain uses TRBV5-4 with TRBJ1-1; D might be TRBD1 (6 bases). The CDR3 is made up of 16 amino acids. Germline CDR1 is SGHNT and CDR2 is YYREEE (reference sequence). Trimming took 0 bases from V and 1 from J, leaving 13 bases between them. This CDR3 is CASSLAMGGPNTEAFF. The CDR3, as DNA: TGTGCCAGCAGCTTGGCCATGGGGGGGCCGAACACTGAAGCTTTCTTT.

In its sample, this clone was seen once. The V gene is TRBV12-2, the J gene TRBJ2-7; TRBD2 was called by the table and not checked on the DNA. TRBV12-2 is assigned pseudogene status. The CDR3 runs to 15 residues. CDR3 DNA sequence: TGTGCAAGTCGCTTCCCTAGCGGGAGCTCCTACGAGCAGTACTTC. Its translation is CASRFPSGSSYEQYF.